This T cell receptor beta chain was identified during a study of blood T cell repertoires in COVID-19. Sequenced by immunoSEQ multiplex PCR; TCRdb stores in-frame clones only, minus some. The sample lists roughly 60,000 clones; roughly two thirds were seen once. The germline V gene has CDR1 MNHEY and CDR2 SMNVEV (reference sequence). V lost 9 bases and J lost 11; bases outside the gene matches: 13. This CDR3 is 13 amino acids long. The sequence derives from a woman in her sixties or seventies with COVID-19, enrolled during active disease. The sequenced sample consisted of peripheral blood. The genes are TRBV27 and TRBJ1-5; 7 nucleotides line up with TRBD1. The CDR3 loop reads CASRERGRVTQHF. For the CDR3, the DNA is TGTGCCAGTCGGGAGAGGGGGCGTGTGACCCAGCATTTT.